These T cell receptor beta chains were read from a single sample in a study of blood T cell repertoires in COVID-19. Sequencing used immunoSEQ multiplex PCR; TCRdb keeps in-frame clones, though not all of them. The sample comprises 250,000 to 350,000 clones, 70% to 90% of which are singletons, and approximately 13% rests with the top ten. The sequenced sample was peripheral blood. Every receptor here comes from a woman in her sixties or seventies with acute or convalescent COVID-19. CDR3s include the opening cysteine and the closing phenylalanine or tryptophan. Fields, in order: clone size, V gene, D gene, J gene, CDR3 protein, CDR3 DNA. The D gene is left open where the match is weak. The listing skips clone size in some rows; elsewhere it reads once, few, many or a size class.

-	TRBV24-1	-	TRBJ1-2	CATSDFYNVGYTF	TGTGCCACCAGTGATTTCTATAACGTGGGCTACACCTTC
-	TRBV27	-	TRBJ2-7	CASSFRGPEEQYF	TGTGCCAGCAGTTTCCGAGGGCCGGAGGAGCAGTACTTC
-	TRBV28	-	TRBJ2-7	CASSRDSYEQYF	TGTGCCAGCAGCCGAGACTCCTACGAGCAGTACTTC
-	TRBV18	-	TRBJ1-2	CASSPQGLAYGYTF	TGTGCCAGCTCACCACAGGGGTTGGCCTATGGCTACACCTTC
-	TRBV5-6	-	TRBJ2-1	CASSHGLRGSSYNEQFF	TGTGCCAGCAGCCATGGGCTGCGGGGAAGCTCCTACAATGAGCAGTTCTTC
-	TRBV5-1	TRBD1	TRBJ2-3	CASSIGQGPDTQYF	TGCGCCAGCAGCATAGGACAGGGACCAGATACGCAGTATTTT
-	TRBV29-1	-	TRBJ1-2	CSVGDSTYGYTF	TGCAGCGTTGGGGACTCCACCTATGGCTACACCTTC
-	TRBV28	TRBD1	TRBJ1-2	CASFTGDYGYTF	TGTGCCAGTTTTACAGGGGATTATGGCTACACCTTC
-	TRBV19	-	TRBJ1-6	CASSTGTGFSSPLHF	TGTGCCAGTAGTACCGGAACAGGGTTCAGTTCACCCCTCCACTTT
-	TRBV5-1	TRBD1	TRBJ1-4	CASSFQGAATNEKLFF	TGCGCCAGCAGCTTCCAGGGGGCTGCAACTAATGAAAAACTGTTTTTT
-	TRBV10-3	-	TRBJ1-5	CAISESQGGWWPQHF	TGTGCCATCAGTGAGTCACAGGGAGGGTGGTGGCCCCAGCATTTT
once	TRBV3-1/TRBV3-2	TRBD1	TRBJ1-1	CASSQDISPTGGNTEAFF	TGTGCCAGCAGCCAAGATATCTCCCCAACAGGGGGCAACACTGAAGCTTTCTTT
-	TRBV9	TRBD1	TRBJ1-1	CASSVGPGGGGTEAFF	TGTGCCAGCAGCGTAGGGCCAGGGGGCGGTGGCACTGAAGCTTTCTTT
-	TRBV7-8	TRBD2	TRBJ2-2	CASSLGGRGAGELFF	TGTGCCAGCAGCTTAGGCGGGAGGGGGGCCGGGGAGCTGTTTTTT
-	TRBV7-9	TRBD1	TRBJ2-7	CASSHPGQGTYEQYF	TGTGCCAGCAGCCACCCGGGACAGGGAACCTACGAGCAGTACTTC
once	TRBV5-1	-	TRBJ2-2	CASKDVRGTGELFF	TGCGCCAGCAAGGACGTCCGGGGGACCGGGGAGCTGTTTTTT
-	TRBV7-9	TRBD1	TRBJ1-3	CASSLISGQGDTIYF	TGTGCCAGCAGCTTAATATCGGGACAGGGGGACACCATATATTTT
-	TRBV4-3	TRBD1	TRBJ2-3	CASSQLNRDRGFDTQYF	TGCGCCAGCAGCCAATTAAACCGGGACAGGGGGTTTGATACGCAGTATTTT
-	TRBV28	TRBD1	TRBJ1-3	CASSLSSRGLGNTIYF	TGTGCCAGCAGTTTATCATCCAGGGGGCTAGGAAACACCATATATTTT
-	TRBV4-3	-	TRBJ1-5	CASSQSGGSNQPQHF	TGCGCCAGCAGCCAGAGCGGGGGAAGCAATCAGCCCCAGCATTTT
once	TRBV28	-	TRBJ2-2	CASGYTGELFF	TGTGCCAGCGGCTACACCGGGGAGCTGTTTTTT
-	TRBV19	-	TRBJ1-5	CASSIGQGATSNQPQHF	TGTGCCAGTAGTATAGGCCAGGGCGCTACCAGCAATCAGCCCCAGCATTTT
-	TRBV5-6	-	TRBJ1-2	CASSPNWLEDYGYTF	TGTGCCAGCAGCCCGAATTGGCTTGAGGACTATGGCTACACCTTC
-	TRBV19	TRBD1	TRBJ1-1	CASSLGTANTEAFF	TGTGCCAGTAGTTTGGGGACAGCCAACACTGAAGCTTTCTTT
-	TRBV3-1/TRBV3-2	-	TRBJ1-3	CASSGASGNTIYF	TGTGCCAGCAGCGGGGCCTCTGGAAACACCATATATTTT
-	TRBV2	-	TRBJ1-5	CASSGGGDQPQHF	TGTGCCAGCAGTGGTGGAGGGGATCAGCCCCAGCATTTT
-	TRBV6-2/TRBV6-3	TRBD1	TRBJ1-1	CASSDPSSGTGNTEAFF	TGTGCCAGCAGCGACCCTTCCTCCGGGACAGGGAACACTGAAGCTTTCTTT
once	TRBV7-2	TRBD2	TRBJ2-1	CASSATGGTYNEQFF	TGTGCCAGCAGCGCCACGGGGGGGACCTACAATGAGCAGTTCTTC
few	TRBV27	-	TRBJ1-4	CASSFQGVNEKLFF	TGTGCCAGCAGTTTTCAGGGCGTTAATGAAAAACTGTTTTTT
-	TRBV9	-	TRBJ1-3	CASSVPSDRPSGNTIYF	TGTGCCAGCAGCGTACCCAGCGACAGGCCCTCTGGAAACACCATATATTTT
-	TRBV19	TRBD2	TRBJ2-1	CASNPGLAGNEQFF	TGTGCCAGTAACCCGGGACTAGCGGGAAATGAGCAGTTCTTC
-	TRBV27	TRBD2	TRBJ2-7	CASWGTSGPYEQYF	TGTGCCAGCTGGGGGACTAGCGGTCCTTACGAGCAGTACTTC
-	TRBV5-1	-	TRBJ2-1	CASSVSRDLYNEQFF	TGCGCCAGCAGCGTCAGCAGGGACTTGTACAATGAGCAGTTCTTC
-	TRBV5-4	-	TRBJ2-2	CASGTGTSNTGELFF	TGTGCCAGCGGAACCGGGACATCCAACACCGGGGAGCTGTTTTTT
-	TRBV27	-	TRBJ1-1	CASSSWGGTEAFF	TGTGCCAGCAGTTCGTGGGGAGGCACTGAAGCTTTCTTT
-	TRBV4-2	-	TRBJ2-7	CASSQSVSYEQYF	TGTGCCAGCAGCCAATCGGTAAGCTACGAGCAGTACTTC
-	TRBV6-2/TRBV6-3	TRBD1	TRBJ2-7	CASSYPGQAIRGEQYF	TGTGCCAGCAGTTACCCCGGACAGGCCATTCGGGGCGAGCAGTACTTC
-	TRBV7-9	TRBD2	TRBJ2-2	CASSRGLAGPGELFF	TGTGCTAGCAGCAGGGGACTAGCGGGTCCCGGGGAGCTGTTTTTT
-	TRBV7-2	TRBD1	TRBJ1-6	CASSLGRQGNSPLHF	TGTGCCAGCAGCTTAGGACGACAGGGGAATTCACCCCTCCACTTT
-	TRBV11-2	-	TRBJ2-7	CASSLPDSLPYYEQYF	TGTGCCAGCAGCTTACCGGACAGCCTACCATACTACGAGCAGTACTTC
-	TRBV4-2	TRBD1	TRBJ1-1	CASSLDRITEAFF	TGTGCCAGCAGCCTGGACAGGATCACTGAAGCTTTCTTT
-	TRBV29-1	TRBD1	TRBJ2-7	CSVQTGASYEQYF	TGCAGCGTCCAGACAGGGGCCTCCTACGAGCAGTACTTC
-	TRBV28	TRBD1	TRBJ1-3	CASSPPGQLSSGNTIYF	TGTGCCAGCAGCCCCCCGGGACAGCTTTCCTCTGGAAACACCATATATTTT
-	TRBV6-5	TRBD2	TRBJ2-2	CASSYIREGTGELFF	TGTGCCAGCAGTTACATCCGGGAGGGCACCGGGGAGCTGTTTTTT
-	TRBV6-2/TRBV6-3	TRBD1	TRBJ2-7	CASSYMPGQGAYEQYF	TGTGCCAGCAGTTACATGCCGGGACAGGGGGCCTACGAGCAGTACTTC
once	TRBV10-3	-	TRBJ1-1	CAISSSPRDTEAFF	TGTGCCATCAGTTCGTCCCCCAGGGATACTGAAGCTTTCTTT
-	TRBV14	-	TRBJ2-5	CASSQGARETQYF	TGTGCCAGCAGCCAAGGGGCCCGGGAGACCCAGTACTTC
-	TRBV7-9	TRBD2	TRBJ2-1	CASSLRLASYNEQFF	TGTGCCAGCAGCTTAAGACTAGCGTCCTACAATGAGCAGTTCTTC
-	TRBV18	TRBD1	TRBJ2-7	CASSPGTGSREQYF	TGTGCCAGCTCACCTGGGACAGGGTCCCGGGAGCAGTACTTC
-	TRBV27	-	TRBJ1-5	CASSARGGQPQHF	TGTGCCAGCAGTGCCAGGGGTGGCCAGCCCCAGCATTTT
-	TRBV3-1/TRBV3-2	TRBD2	TRBJ2-7	CASSQRGGSYEQYF	TGTGCCAGCAGCCAACGGGGGGGGTCCTACGAGCAGTACTTC
-	TRBV6-5	TRBD1	TRBJ1-3	CASSRDRDSGNTIYF	TGTGCCAGCAGCCGGGACAGGGACTCTGGAAACACCATATATTTT
-	TRBV27	-	TRBJ1-5	CATAPGGSNQPQHF	TGTGCCACCGCCCCGGGGGGTAGCAATCAGCCCCAGCATTTT
once	TRBV23-1	TRBD1	TRBJ1-1	CSRAGGFGNAEAFF	TGCTCTAGGGCAGGGGGGTTCGGGAACGCTGAAGCTTTCTTT
-	TRBV24-1	TRBD1	TRBJ1-5	CATSEGQNQPQHF	TGTGCCACCAGTGAGGGACAGAATCAGCCCCAGCATTTT
once	TRBV9	TRBD2	TRBJ2-1	CASSAGGGNEQFF	TGTGCCAGCAGCGCGGGAGGGGGTAATGAGCAGTTCTTC
-	TRBV19	-	TRBJ2-2	CASSRGRGTGELFF	TGTGCCAGTAGTAGGGGGCGCGGTACCGGGGAGCTGTTTTTT
once	TRBV6-6	TRBD2	TRBJ2-7	CASTVLAGPYEQYF	TGTGCCAGCACTGTACTAGCGGGACCCTACGAGCAGTACTTC
-	TRBV6-4	TRBD1	TRBJ1-1	CATKKGALNTEAFF	TGTGCCACCAAAAAGGGGGCTCTGAACACTGAAGCTTTCTTT
-	TRBV3-1/TRBV3-2	TRBD2	TRBJ2-5	CATRTSGGAEDF	TGTGCCACCCGGACTAGCGGGGGGGCCGAGGACTTC